The rows below give T cell receptor beta chains drawn from one sample of a study of Graves' ophthalmopathy and Graves' hyperthyroidism. In TCRdb, the multiplex PCR reads were re-called with MiXCR into one record per CDR3 protein. The data contain about 48,000 distinct CDR3 sequences, 50% of them singletons. The sequenced sample was peripheral blood. Receptors originate from an adult man with Graves' ophthalmopathy. Both conserved end residues are part of each CDR3. D genes are given only for firm matches. Clone size appears in some rows only: once, few, many, or a class for an expanded clone.

abundance: -
v_gene: TRBV12-3/TRBV12-4
j_gene: TRBJ2-7
d_gene: -
CDR3nt: TGTGCCAGTTCACGAGGGTACAATCAGTACTTC
CDR3aa: CASSRGYNQYF

abundance: once
v_gene: TRBV5-6
j_gene: TRBJ2-5
d_gene: -
CDR3nt: TGTGCCAGCAGATGGGGACGTTCCGGAGAGGTACAAGAGACCCAGTACTTC
CDR3aa: CASRWGRSGEVQETQYF

abundance: -
v_gene: TRBV6-6
j_gene: TRBJ2-5
d_gene: TRBD2
CDR3nt: TGTGCCAGCAGTAGAAGGACTAGCGGGGAAGCGGAGACCCAGTACTTC
CDR3aa: CASSRRTSGEAETQYF

abundance: few
v_gene: TRBV18
j_gene: TRBJ1-1
d_gene: TRBD1
CDR3nt: TGTGCCAGCTCACCCGCAGGGGGTGGCACTGAAGCTTTCTTT
CDR3aa: CASSPAGGGTEAFF

abundance: many
v_gene: TRBV10-3
j_gene: TRBJ2-7
d_gene: -
CDR3nt: TGTGCCATCAGACCCGGGACTCCCGGGCACGAGCAGTACTTC
CDR3aa: CAIRPGTPGHEQYF

abundance: many
v_gene: TRBV12-3/TRBV12-4
j_gene: TRBJ1-1
d_gene: -
CDR3nt: TGTGCCAGCGTGGGGGGGGGGAACACTGAAGCTTTCTTT
CDR3aa: CASVGGGNTEAFF

abundance: many
v_gene: TRBV27
j_gene: TRBJ1-5
d_gene: -
CDR3nt: TGTGCCAGCAGTTTGGCAGGGGATAGCAATCAGCCCCAGCATTTT
CDR3aa: CASSLAGDSNQPQHF

abundance: -
v_gene: TRBV24-1
j_gene: TRBJ1-4
d_gene: -
CDR3nt: TGTGCCACCAGTGAGACATTCGGGACTAGCGGGAGTCGGGAAAAACTGTTTTTT
CDR3aa: CATSETFGTSGSREKLFF

abundance: many
v_gene: TRBV5-1
j_gene: TRBJ2-1
d_gene: TRBD2
CDR3nt: TGCGCCTCCGGCGCGGGAGGGCTTGTGTACAATGAGCAGTTCTTC
CDR3aa: CASGAGGLVYNEQFF

abundance: -
v_gene: TRBV20-1
j_gene: TRBJ2-7
d_gene: TRBD2
CDR3nt: TGCAGTGCTAGAGGTCATACTAGCGGAAACACCGGGGACTACTCCGAGCAGTACTTC
CDR3aa: CSARGHTSGNTGDYSEQYF

abundance: -
v_gene: TRBV25-1
j_gene: TRBJ1-1
d_gene: -
CDR3nt: TGTGCCAGCTCATACGGACGGGGGAGCACTAAAGCTTTCTTT
CDR3aa: CASSYGRGSTKAFF

abundance: -
v_gene: TRBV25-1
j_gene: TRBJ2-1
d_gene: TRBD2
CDR3nt: TGTGCCAGCAGTGGCCTGATAGGACTAGCGGGAGTCCACAATGAGCAGTTCTTC
CDR3aa: CASSGLIGLAGVHNEQFF

abundance: many
v_gene: TRBV5-1
j_gene: TRBJ2-7
d_gene: TRBD1
CDR3nt: TGCGCCAGCAGTTACGGACAGGGATTCTACGAGCAGTACTTC
CDR3aa: CASSYGQGFYEQYF

abundance: many
v_gene: TRBV5-8
j_gene: TRBJ1-1
d_gene: TRBD1
CDR3nt: TGTGCCAGCAGCTTGGATGGACAGGGAGAGGTCACCGCTGAAGCTTTCTTT
CDR3aa: CASSLDGQGEVTAEAFF

abundance: many
v_gene: TRBV7-9
j_gene: TRBJ2-5
d_gene: TRBD2
CDR3nt: TGTGCCAGCAGCGGAAGTAGCGGGAGGGAGACCCAGTACTTC
CDR3aa: CASSGSSGRETQYF

abundance: many
v_gene: TRBV6-4
j_gene: TRBJ2-3
d_gene: -
CDR3nt: TGTGCCAGCAGTGACACAGCCACAGATACGCAGTATTTT
CDR3aa: CASSDTATDTQYF

abundance: medium-sized
v_gene: TRBV5-1
j_gene: TRBJ1-6
d_gene: -
CDR3nt: TGCGCCAGCAGCTTGCAGCAGGTCGGGAATTCACCCCTCCACTTT
CDR3aa: CASSLQQVGNSPLHF

abundance: -
v_gene: TRBV5-1
j_gene: TRBJ1-2
d_gene: -
CDR3nt: TGCGCCAGCAGCTTGGGTGGGGACAATGGAAACACCTTC
CDR3aa: CASSLGGDNGNTF